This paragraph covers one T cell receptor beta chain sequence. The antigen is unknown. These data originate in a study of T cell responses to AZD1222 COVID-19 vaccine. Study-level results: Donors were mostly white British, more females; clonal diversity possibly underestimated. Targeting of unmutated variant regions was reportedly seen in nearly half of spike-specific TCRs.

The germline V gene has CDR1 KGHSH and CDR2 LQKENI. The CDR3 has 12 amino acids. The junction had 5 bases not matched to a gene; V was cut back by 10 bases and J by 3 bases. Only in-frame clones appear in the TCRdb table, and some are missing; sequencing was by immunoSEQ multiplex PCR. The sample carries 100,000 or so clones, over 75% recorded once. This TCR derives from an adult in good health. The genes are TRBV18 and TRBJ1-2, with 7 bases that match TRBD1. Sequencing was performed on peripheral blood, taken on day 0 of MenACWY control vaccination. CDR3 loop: CATPRGDYGYTF. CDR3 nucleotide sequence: TGTGCCACCCCCAGGGGGGACTATGGCTACACCTTC.